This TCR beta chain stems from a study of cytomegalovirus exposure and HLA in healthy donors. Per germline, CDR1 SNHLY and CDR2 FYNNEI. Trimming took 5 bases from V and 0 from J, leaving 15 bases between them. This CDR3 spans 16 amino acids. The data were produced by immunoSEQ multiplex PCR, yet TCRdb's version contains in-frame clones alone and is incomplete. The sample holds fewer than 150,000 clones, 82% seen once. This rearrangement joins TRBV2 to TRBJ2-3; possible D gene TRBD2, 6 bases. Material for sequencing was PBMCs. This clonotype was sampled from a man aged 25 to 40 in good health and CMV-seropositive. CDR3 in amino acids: CASSPMGLSSTDTQYF. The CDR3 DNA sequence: TGTGCCAGCAGTCCTATGGGACTGTCTAGCACAGATACGCAGTATTTT.